These 29 T cell receptor beta chains were sequenced from one sample in a study of cytomegalovirus exposure and HLA in healthy donors. The PCR had 60 Vbeta and 13 Jbeta primers. Assay: immunoSEQ multiplex PCR; the TCRdb copy retains only in-frame clones and omits some. The sample contains 74,000 or so clones, 78% of which appear only once. Sequencing input: PBMCs. These receptors all come from a male donor in good health and CMV-seropositive.

The rearrangement joins TRBV4-1 to TRBJ2-5, with 8 bases fitting TRBD1. Germline V gene lookup returns CDR1 MGHRA and CDR2 YSYEKL. V lost 2 bases to trimming and J lost 5 bases; unmatched junction nucleotides: 7. The CDR3 is 15 amino acids. CDR3 sequence (DNA): TGCGCCAGCAGCCAACCGGACAGGGTGGCGGAGACCCAGTACTTC. It specifies CASSQPDRVAETQYF.

This clone was seen a few times. The chain joins TRBV28 to TRBJ1-4; no definite D call. The length of the CDR3 is 14 residues. Germline V gene data show CDR1 as MDHEN and CDR2 as SYDVKM. V was clipped by 2 bases and J by 0 bases, with 4 bases between them. CDR3 loop: CASSLQATNEKLFF. The CDR3 nucleotides are TGTGCCAGCAGTTTACAGGCAACTAATGAAAAACTGTTTTTT.

The rearrangement joins TRBV29-1 to TRBJ1-2; 8 nucleotides line up with TRBD1. With V trimmed by 6 bases and J by 4 bases, 7 bases remained unmatched. CDR3 length equals 13 residues. Germline values: CDR1 SQVTM, CDR2 ANQGSEA. The CDR3 is CSVLGQAFYGYTF. The DNA of the CDR3 is TGCAGCGTCCTGGGACAGGCGTTCTATGGCTACACCTTC.

This clone turned up a few times. The V call is TRBV9, the J call TRBJ1-1, with 10 bases lining up with TRBD1. V lost 4 bases and J lost 5; bases outside the gene matches: 8. CDR3 length equals 15 residues. CDR1 and CDR2 (germline): SGDLS, YYNGEE. CDR3 residues: CASSPRQGARTEAFF. The CDR3 DNA is TGTGCCAGCAGCCCAAGACAGGGGGCGAGGACTGAAGCTTTCTTT.

The chain employs TRBV2 and TRBJ2-1, with 9 bases matching TRBD1. V shed 5 bases, J shed 1 base, and the junction held 6 bases outside the gene matches. Germline V gene sequence: CDR1 SNHLY, CDR2 FYNNEI. This CDR3 has 16 residues. The CDR3 DNA reads TGTGCCAGCAGTCCCGGGACAGGGCTTTCCTACAATGAGCAGTTCTTC. Encoded protein: CASSPGTGLSYNEQFF.

V is TRBV29-1 and J is TRBJ2-5; the match to TRBD2 covers 11 bases. This CDR3 is built from 15 residues. Germline V gives CDR1 SQVTM, CDR2 ANQGSEA. The J segment lost 4 bases and the V segment lost 0 bases, leaving 4 bases of the junction unmatched. This CDR3 reads CSVEENSGGAETQYF. CDR3 coding DNA: TGCAGCGTTGAAGAGAATAGCGGGGGGGCAGAGACCCAGTACTTC.

The rearrangement joins TRBV5-1 to TRBJ2-5; D call uncertain. The J call may be wrong; the DNA end is better matched by TRBJ2-7. The CDR3 contains 16 residues. Germline assignment: CDR1 SGHRS and CDR2 YFSETQ. CDR3 in amino acids: CASSSVHLTSAYEQYF. The CDR3 coding sequence is TGCGCCAGCAGCTCCGTACACTTGACAAGTGCCTACGAGCAGTACTTC.

The table lists this clone with a count of one. The chain recombines TRBV6-5 with TRBJ2-4; 7 bases fit TRBD2. Trimming took 7 bases from V and 9 from J; bases not matched to a gene: 9. In germline, CDR1 is MNHEY, CDR2 SVGAGI. This CDR3 spans 13 amino acids. DNA of the CDR3: TGTGCCAGCACCGATCGGGGGGTGAGCATTCAGTACTTC. Its translation is CASTDRGVSIQYF.

This clone was found a few times. The rearrangement links TRBV5-1 to TRBJ2-7; 10 bases are a match to TRBD1. The V gene's germline CDR1 is SGHRS and CDR2 YFSETQ. The CDR3 sequence is 18 residues long. V was pared by 4 bases and J by 6 bases, with 19 bases of the junction left unmatched. As DNA, the CDR3 is TGCGCCAGCAGCCCTACCAACCGTACCGGGACAGGGGTAGGCGAGCAGTACTTC. Translation gives CASSPTNRTGTGVGEQYF.

The chain carries TRBV6-4 and TRBJ2-1; the match to TRBD2 covers 15 bases. There are 17 residues in the CDR3. Germline V gives CDR1 MRHNA, CDR2 SNTAGT. Trimming took 2 bases from V and 9 from J; bases not matched to a gene: 8. DNA for the CDR3: TGTGCCAGCAGTGACACCGGGACTAGCGGGGGGCTCAGTGAGCAGTTCTTC. Amino acid sequence: CASSDTGTSGGLSEQFF.

The V call is TRBV5-1, the J call TRBJ1-5, with 7 bases aligning to TRBD1. Per the germline V gene, CDR1 is SGHRS and CDR2 is YFSETQ. The CDR3 contains 15 residues. The V and J ends lost 5 bases and 4 bases, in that order; junction bases with no gene match: 9. The CDR3 is CASSLTGAQNQPQHF. CDR3 DNA: TGCGCCAGCAGTTTAACAGGGGCCCAGAATCAGCCCCAGCATTTT.

This chain uses TRBV19 with TRBJ1-5; 8 nucleotides line up with TRBD1. The CDR3 has 15 amino acids. The V segment lost 1 base and the J segment 6 bases; nucleotides outside the gene matches: 5. The germline V gene encodes CDR1 LNHDA and CDR2 SQIVND (reference sequence). The CDR3 sequence: CASSIGQGAGQPQHF. CDR3 nucleotide sequence: TGTGCCAGTAGTATAGGGCAGGGGGCTGGTCAGCCCCAGCATTTT.

J is TRBJ2-3 and V is TRBV10-3; D gene uncertain. CDR3 length equals 11 residues. Trimming shortened V by 2 bases and J by 5 bases, and 2 bases separated the two germline ends. CDR1 is ENHRY and CDR2 is SYGVKD in the germline V gene. This CDR3 reads CAISERDTQYF. The CDR3 bases are TGTGCCATCAGTGAGCGAGATACGCAGTATTTT.

Note on this clone: This same CDR3 is encoded by further DNA sequences in the sample. The V gene is TRBV2, the J gene TRBJ2-5, with 10 positions matching TRBD2. Germline V CDR1 and CDR2: SNHLY, FYNNEI. J lost 5 bases, V lost 3 bases, and 9 bases had no gene match. The CDR3 is 16 residues long. Written as DNA, the CDR3 is TGTGCCAGCAGTGAGGGAGCGGGGGGGCTGTGGGAGACCCAGTACTTC. Its translation is CASSEGAGGLWETQYF.

The chain combines TRBV11-2 with TRBJ2-7, with D possibly matching TRBD2 (6 bases). Per the germline V gene, CDR1 is SGHAT and CDR2 is FQNNGV. Trimming shortened V by 7 bases and J by 4 bases, and 23 bases separated the two germline ends. This CDR3 contains 16 residues. The CDR3 coding sequence is TGTGCCAGCATTTTTATTGGGCAGAGGGAGGCATACGAGCAGTACTTC. This codes for CASIFIGQREAYEQYF.

V is TRBV28 and J is TRBJ2-1; TRBD1 matches 8 bases. Germline loops: CDR1 MDHEN, CDR2 SYDVKM. The V gene end was trimmed by 6 bases and the J gene end by 3 bases; junction bases not matched to a gene: 7. This CDR3 is 15 amino acids long. CDR3 coding DNA: TGTGCCAGCAGCCCACCCGGGACAGGCTACAATGAGCAGTTCTTC. Protein: CASSPPGTGYNEQFF.

This chain's CDR3 is CASSFTGLDAAGELFF. The DNA of the CDR3 is TGTGCCAGCAGTTTTACGGGACTAGACGCCGCCGGGGAGCTGTTTTTT. The chain links TRBV28 to TRBJ2-2; the match to TRBD2 covers 8 bases. There are 16 residues in the CDR3. V lost 3 bases to trimming and J lost 6 bases; unmatched junction nucleotides: 9. CDR1 and CDR2 (germline): MDHEN, SYDVKM.

The V call is TRBV27, the J call TRBJ1-1; D is unresolved. Germline CDR1 is MNHEY and CDR2 is SMNVEV (reference sequence). V lost 4 bases to trimming and J lost 5 bases, with 11 bases between them. The CDR3 extends over 13 amino acids. CDR3 bases: TGTGCCAGCAGTTCGCGGGCGGGGACTGAAGCTTTCTTT. Translating it yields CASSSRAGTEAFF.

This chain joins TRBV6-6 and TRBJ1-5, with a tentative D call TRBD1 (6 bases). The CDR3 loop spans 15 amino acids. Germline CDR1 reads MNHNY; CDR2 reads SVGAGI (reference sequence). Trimming took 6 bases from V and 6 from J, leaving 18 bases between them. CDR3 in DNA: TGTGCCAGCAGGGGGGGGCCCCAGAGAAGTCAGCCCCAGCATTTT. Its translation: CASRGGPQRSQPQHF.

This clone was picked up a small number of times. V and J are TRBV10-3 and TRBJ1-6, with D possibly TRBD1 on 6 matching bases. V dropped 7 bases and J dropped 3 bases, with 13 bases sitting between them. From germline, CDR1 is ENHRY and CDR2 SYGVKD. This CDR3 comprises 15 residues. The CDR3 DNA is TGTGCCATCAAAGGGACAAAGATCTATAATTCACCCCTCCACTTT. Amino acid sequence: CAIKGTKIYNSPLHF.

The chain carries TRBV30 and TRBJ1-6; a possible D gene is TRBD1 (5 bases). The length of the CDR3 is 14 residues. V was clipped by 4 bases and J by 8 bases, with 15 bases between them. Germline V lookup: CDR1 GTSNPN, CDR2 SVGIG (reference sequence). The CDR3 region is CAWTPAGFHSPLHF. CDR3 coding DNA: TGTGCCTGGACCCCCGCAGGGTTCCATTCACCCCTCCACTTT.

This clone was recorded at least ten times. The chain's CDR3 is CASSHAGGVDSNEQFF. The CDR3, as DNA: TGCGCCAGCAGCCACGCCGGAGGGGTTGATAGCAATGAGCAGTTCTTC. V usage is TRBV4-3 and J usage is TRBJ2-1, with D perhaps TRBD2 (6 bases). The CDR3 spans 16 residues. The germline V gene encodes CDR1 LGHNA and CDR2 YSLEER. The V and J ends lost 3 bases and 6 bases respectively, with 18 bases between them.

V usage is TRBV27 and J usage is TRBJ2-1, with D possibly TRBD1 on 5 matching bases. Germline loops: CDR1 MNHEY, CDR2 SMNVEV (reference sequence). This CDR3 has 15 amino acids. The V end lost 6 bases, the J end lost 8 bases, and 20 bases lay between the germline ends. CDR3 in DNA: TGTGCCAGCAGACCCACCCATGACAGCAGCGATGAGCAGTTCTTC. The encoded protein is CASRPTHDSSDEQFF.

This clone was detected only a few times. This chain uses TRBV5-4 with TRBJ2-7; no definite D call. The CDR3 spans 13 residues. Trimming left V 4 bases short and J 5 bases short, with 13 bases between. From germline, CDR1 is SGHNT and CDR2 YYREEE (reference sequence). CDR3 nucleotide sequence: TGTGCCAGCAGCCCGGATTGGGCGCACGAGCAGTACTTC. This encodes CASSPDWAHEQYF.

The chain couples TRBV19 to TRBJ2-1, with D perhaps TRBD2 (5 bases). Germline assignment: CDR1 LNHDA and CDR2 SQIVND (reference sequence). The germline V and J ends were trimmed by 4 bases and 5 bases, with 9 bases remaining between them. This CDR3 is 13 amino acids long. CDR3: CASSTGMNNEQFF. The CDR3 DNA reads TGTGCCAGTAGTACCGGGATGAACAATGAGCAGTTCTTC.

The V and J genes are TRBV7-3 and TRBJ2-2, with 8 bases identical to TRBD2. This CDR3 is built from 19 residues. V lost 1 base to trimming and J lost 8 bases; unmatched junction nucleotides: 18. CDR1 SGHTA and CDR2 FQGTGA come from the germline V gene. The CDR3 DNA reads TGTGCCAGCAGCTTAAAATGGTCCACTACGGCGGGGGGATCAGGGGAGCTGTTTTTT. This encodes CASSLKWSTTAGGSGELFF.

This clone is a singleton in its sample. The chain recombines TRBV7-2 with TRBJ1-6; 8 positions match TRBD1. V shed 3 bases, J shed 8 bases, and the junction held 9 bases outside the gene matches. Germline V gene sequence: CDR1 SGHTA, CDR2 FQGNSA. CDR3 size: 16 residues. The DNA of the CDR3 is TGTGCCAGCAGCTTGACAGGGGTTGGATTACATTCACCCCTCCACTTT. It translates to CASSLTGVGLHSPLHF.

V gene TRBV9 combines with J gene TRBJ2-5, with a possible D match to TRBD1 (6 bases). CDR3 length equals 14 residues. Germline V gives CDR1 SGDLS, CDR2 YYNGEE. Trimming stripped 0 bases from V and 1 base from J, with 7 bases between. The CDR3 is CASSVGTAQETQYF. DNA of the CDR3: TGTGCCAGCAGCGTAGGGACAGCCCAAGAGACCCAGTACTTC. The entire variable domain, with the rest obtained from reference TRBV9 and TRBJ2-5, is as follows: DSGVTQTPKHLITATGQRVTLRCSPRSGDLSVYWYQQSLDQGLQFLIQYYNGEERAKGNILERFSAQQFPDLHSELNLSSLELGDSALYFCASSVGTAQETQYFGPGTRLLVL.

The chain carries TRBV28 and TRBJ2-1, with 9 nucleotides matching TRBD1. The J segment lost 3 bases and the V segment lost 6 bases, leaving 6 bases of the junction unmatched. Germline assignment: CDR1 MDHEN and CDR2 SYDVKM. The CDR3 sequence is 15 residues long. As DNA, the CDR3 is TGTGCCAGCAGCAACAGGGGGCTGATCTACAATGAGCAGTTCTTC. Protein sequence: CASSNRGLIYNEQFF.